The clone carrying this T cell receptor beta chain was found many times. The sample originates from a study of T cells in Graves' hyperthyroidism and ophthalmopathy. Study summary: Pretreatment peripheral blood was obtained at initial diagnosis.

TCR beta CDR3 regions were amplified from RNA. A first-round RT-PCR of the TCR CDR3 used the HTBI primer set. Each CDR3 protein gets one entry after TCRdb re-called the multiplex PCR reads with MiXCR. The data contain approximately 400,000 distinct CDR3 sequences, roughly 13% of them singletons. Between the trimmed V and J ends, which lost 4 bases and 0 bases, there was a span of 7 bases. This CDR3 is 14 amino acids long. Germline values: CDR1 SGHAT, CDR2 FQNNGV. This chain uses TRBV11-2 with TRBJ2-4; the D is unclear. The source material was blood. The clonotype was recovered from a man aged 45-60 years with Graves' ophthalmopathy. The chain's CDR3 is CASSSAKAKNIQYF. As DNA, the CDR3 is TGTGCCAGCAGCTCCGCCAAAGCCAAAAACATTCAGTACTTC.